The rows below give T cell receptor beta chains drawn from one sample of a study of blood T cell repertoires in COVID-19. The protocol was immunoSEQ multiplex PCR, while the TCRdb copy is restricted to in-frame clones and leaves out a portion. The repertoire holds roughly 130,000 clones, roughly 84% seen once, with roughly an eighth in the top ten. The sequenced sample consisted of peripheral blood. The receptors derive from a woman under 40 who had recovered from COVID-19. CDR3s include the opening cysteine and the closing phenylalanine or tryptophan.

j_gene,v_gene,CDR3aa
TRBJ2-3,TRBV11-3,CASSSQQGAEDTQYF
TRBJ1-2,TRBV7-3,CASSPNPPGQGGYTF
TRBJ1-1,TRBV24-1,CATSDTPSGGNTEAFF
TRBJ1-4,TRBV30,CAWSVMGAIATNEKLFF
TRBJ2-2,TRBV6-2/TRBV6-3,CASSYFLAGTGELFF
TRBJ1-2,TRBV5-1,CASSLSGYGYTF
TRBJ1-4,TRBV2,CASSGSTGTATNEKLFF
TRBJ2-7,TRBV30,CAWTGDLPRSSYEQYF
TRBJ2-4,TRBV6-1,CASSEANRGLTKNIQYF
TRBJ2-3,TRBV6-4,CASSGLAGGTDTQYF
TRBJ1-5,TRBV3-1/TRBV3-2,CASSQGIYRTGQRQPQHF
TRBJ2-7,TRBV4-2,CASSQLTTGLPGYEQYF
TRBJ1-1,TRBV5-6,CASSYRGIRGISTEAFF
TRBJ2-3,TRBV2,CASSDYSAASSDTQYF
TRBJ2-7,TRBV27,CASSTLAKHEQYF
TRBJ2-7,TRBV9,CASSVAWSSYEQYF
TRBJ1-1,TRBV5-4,CASSLAGLLNTEAFF
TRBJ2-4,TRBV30,CAWSLTPGLAGTLAKNIQYF
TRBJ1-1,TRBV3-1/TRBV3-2,CASSQGKRTGKNTEAFF
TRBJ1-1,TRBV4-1,CASSRGAANTEAFF
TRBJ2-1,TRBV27,CASSLYNEQFF
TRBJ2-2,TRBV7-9,CASSRGLAGGPNTGELFF
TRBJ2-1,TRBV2,CASAGQGIHNEQFF
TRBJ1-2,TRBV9,CASSESTGQNFYNYGYTF
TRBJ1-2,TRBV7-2,CASSGQQGMLSGYTF
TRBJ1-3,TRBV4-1,CASSSSNLGTVNSGNTIYF
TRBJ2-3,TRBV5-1,CASSPGLAGVTDTQYF
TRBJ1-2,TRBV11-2,CASSALQGADGYTF
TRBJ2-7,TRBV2,CASSDVSGAGEQYF
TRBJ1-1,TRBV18,CASSPGTGRPEAFF
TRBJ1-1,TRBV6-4,CASSAISGTEAFF
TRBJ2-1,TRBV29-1,CSVDIVHEQFF
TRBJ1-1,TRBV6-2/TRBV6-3,CASSYSPRWNTEAFF
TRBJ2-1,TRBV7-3,CASSLQGLVYNEQFF
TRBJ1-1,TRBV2,CASSVGGGNTEAFF
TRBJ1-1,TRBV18,CASSPPGLMNTEAFF
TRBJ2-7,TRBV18,CASSPPQGGEQYF
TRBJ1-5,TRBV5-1,CASSLGTGRNQPQHF
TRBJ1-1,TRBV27,CASSLVHLQGIWNTEAFF
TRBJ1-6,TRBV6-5,CASSTTGFYNSPLHF
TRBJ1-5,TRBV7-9,CASSPGGASNQPQHF
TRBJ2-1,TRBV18,CASSRPPLAGGRNEQFF
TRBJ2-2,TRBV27,CASSLSSSRTGELFF
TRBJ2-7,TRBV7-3,CASSLGGRAYEQYF
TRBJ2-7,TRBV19,CASSIVATGSSYEQYF
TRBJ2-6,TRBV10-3,CAISGEGQGSTGANVLTF
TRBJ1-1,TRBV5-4,CASSLDALRVRSTEAFF